This entry lists 3 T cell receptor beta chains sequenced from one sample in a study of blood T cell repertoires in COVID-19. Clones were sequenced by immunoSEQ multiplex PCR, and TCRdb holds only the in-frame ones, with some missing. The table includes around 100,000 clones, roughly nine tenths detected once. The specimen sequenced was peripheral blood. The source is a man aged 55 to 70 with acute or convalescent COVID-19.

The chain joins TRBV18 to TRBJ1-6, with 10 nucleotides matching TRBD1. The CDR3 loop spans 15 amino acids. CDR1 KGHSH and CDR2 LQKENI come from the germline V gene. Trimming removed 3 bases from V and 8 bases from J; junction bases left unmatched: 4. CDR3 loop: CASSPLGTGDSPLHF. The CDR3 nucleotides read TGTGCCAGCTCACCGCTCGGGACAGGGGATTCACCCCTCCACTTT. The variable domain in full, completed from reference TRBV18 and TRBJ1-6, reads NAGVMQNPRHLVRRRGQEARLRCSPMKGHSHVYWYRQLPEEGLKFMVYLQKENIIDESGMPKERFSAEFPKEGPSILRIQQVVRGDSAAYFCASSPLGTGDSPLHFGNGTRLTVT.

The chain couples TRBV10-1 to TRBJ2-5; D may be TRBD2 (5 bases). The CDR3 has 13 amino acids. From germline, CDR1 is WNHNN and CDR2 SYGVQD (reference sequence). Trimming left V 10 bases short and J 7 bases short, with 19 bases between. The CDR3 DNA reads as TGCGCCACCCAGGAATACCACGCGGGGACCCAGTACTTC. Residues: CATQEYHAGTQYF.

The chain links TRBV4-1 to TRBJ1-1, with TRBD1 identical over 7 bases. CDR1 and CDR2 (germline): MGHRA, YSYEKL. V lost 4 bases to trimming and J lost 8 bases; unmatched junction nucleotides: 7. This CDR3 region has 13 residues. CDR3: CASSPDREWEAFF. CDR3 nucleotide sequence: TGCGCCAGCAGCCCTGACAGGGAGTGGGAAGCTTTCTTT.